The 20 T cell receptor beta chains presented below share a single source sample, sequenced in a study of blood T cells in healthy people across ages. The second PCR ran about 6 to 11 cycles with a sample-barcoded 5' primer and J-beta primers. In TCRdb, the 5' RACE reads were re-called with MiXCR into one record per CDR3 protein. The sample yields 1.5 million to 2 million distinct CDR3 sequences, almost 35% seen once. Sequences were obtained from blood. These receptors originate from a woman younger than 45 in good health.

The chain uses TRBV18 and TRBJ2-1, with 10 bases identical to TRBD2. This CDR3 is built from 17 residues. Germline V CDR1 and CDR2: KGHSH, LQKENI. Losses at the gene ends were 0 bases for V and 5 bases for J; bases not matched to a gene: 7. The CDR3 is CASSPPKPGLANNEQFF. The CDR3 DNA is TGTGCCAGCTCACCACCGAAACCGGGACTAGCGAACAATGAGCAGTTCTTC.

This CDR3 is CASSGKRSQETQYF. The DNA for the CDR3 is TGTGCCAGCAGCGGGAAGCGCAGCCAAGAGACCCAGTACTTC. This chain uses TRBV5-4 with TRBJ2-4; no clear D gene. TRBJ2-5 explains the end of the DNA better; the J call may be wrong. The CDR3 covers 14 residues. CDR1 is SGHNT and CDR2 is YYREEE in the germline V gene (reference sequence).

The chain has TRBV28 and TRBJ2-7; 10 bases are shared with TRBD2. V gave up 5 bases and J gave up 0 bases; unmatched junction bases: 13. The CDR3 extends over 18 amino acids. The germline V gene has CDR1 MDHEN and CDR2 SYDVKM. This CDR3 reads CASSPGWTSGKPSYEQYF. The CDR3 DNA reads as TGTGCCAGCAGTCCTGGCTGGACTAGCGGCAAACCCTCCTACGAGCAGTACTTC.

This chain links TRBV30 with TRBJ1-2; D is ambiguous. Germline values: CDR1 GTSNPN, CDR2 SVGIG (reference sequence). This CDR3 is 11 amino acids long. Trimming stripped 0 bases from V and 8 bases from J, with 7 bases between. The CDR3 DNA is TGTGCCTGGAGTGTGAATCTCGGCTACACCTTC. Protein: CAWSVNLGYTF.

This chain links TRBV20-1 with TRBJ1-2, with unresolved D. The CDR3 is 12 amino acids. Trimming pared 0 bases from V and 12 bases from J, leaving 14 bases between. CDR1 and CDR2 (germline): DFQATT, SNEGSKA (reference sequence). CDR3 amino acids: CSARDPISVNTF. CDR3 nucleotide sequence: TGCAGTGCTAGAGATCCTATTTCGGTAAACACCTTC.

The chain is built from TRBV10-1 and TRBJ1-2, with D hard to call. The CDR3 spans 14 residues. Trimming removed 2 bases at V and 8 bases at J, with 15 bases between. The germline V gene has CDR1 WNHNN and CDR2 SYGVQD (reference sequence). The CDR3 region has the DNA TGCGCCAGCAGTGAGGACGGCAGTCCTTACGGCTACACCTTC. Translating it yields CASSEDGSPYGYTF.

The chain employs TRBV27 and TRBJ2-4; D is possibly TRBD1 (6 bases). Per germline, CDR1 MNHEY and CDR2 SMNVEV (reference sequence). Trimming stripped 0 bases from V and 4 bases from J, with 19 bases between. CDR3 length equals 18 residues. CDR3 amino acids: CASSLSVGDNNPKNIQYF. The CDR3 coding sequence is TGTGCCAGCAGTTTATCGGTAGGGGACAACAATCCAAAAAACATTCAGTACTTC.

This clonotype was picked up one time. The gene calls are TRBV6-5 and TRBJ2-5; TRBD2 matches 12 bases. Trimming at V came to 8 bases and at J to 0 bases, leaving 4 bases not matched to a gene. This CDR3 is 15 amino acids long. Germline loops: CDR1 MNHEY, CDR2 SVGAGI. This chain's CDR3 is CASGTSGQYQETQYF. The CDR3 DNA follows: TGTGCCAGCGGGACTAGCGGGCAGTACCAAGAGACCCAGTACTTC.

The V gene is TRBV11-2, the J gene TRBJ2-1; D possibly uses TRBD1 or TRBD2 (6 bases each). The CDR3 loop spans 15 amino acids. V was shortened by 3 bases and J by 9 bases, with 18 bases between the two germline ends. Germline loops: CDR1 SGHAT, CDR2 FQNNGV. The CDR3 spells CASSFGGHGRGEQFF. The CDR3 DNA reads TGTGCCAGCAGCTTCGGGGGCCACGGTCGTGGTGAGCAGTTCTTC.

The rearrangement uses TRBV4-1 and TRBJ2-5, with D possibly matching TRBD2 (5 bases). Germline V CDR1 and CDR2: MGHRA, YSYEKL. This CDR3 has 13 residues. The V end lost 3 bases, the J end lost 9 bases, and 14 bases lay between the germline ends. The CDR3 loop reads CASSQGSSEAQYF. The CDR3 bases are TGCGCCAGCAGCCAGGGGAGCTCGGAGGCCCAGTACTTC.

The CDR3 loop is CASSLTQSTDTQYF. CDR3 nucleotide sequence: TGTGCCAGCAGCTTAACCCAAAGCACAGATACGCAGTATTTT. The chain combines TRBV7-3 with TRBJ2-3; D uncertain. V was shortened by 0 bases and J by 0 bases, with 4 bases between the two germline ends. The CDR3 runs to 14 residues. Germline CDR1 reads SGHTA; CDR2 reads FQGTGA.

This chain links TRBV5-4 with TRBJ2-1, with 7 bases that match TRBD2. After removal of 3 bases from V and 13 bases from J, the junction contained 16 bases not matched to a gene. There are 15 residues in the CDR3. Germline V gene data show CDR1 as SGHNT and CDR2 as YYREEE (reference sequence). CDR3 in DNA: TGTGCCAGCAGCTCCGGACCTGCCCGGGGGGAGACCCAGTTCTTC. Its translation: CASSSGPARGETQFF.

This clonotype has more than one count but fewer than ten. The chain couples TRBV3-1 to TRBJ2-1; D gene uncertain. Germline CDR1 reads LGHDT; CDR2 reads YNNKEL (reference sequence). This CDR3 contains 16 residues. V was pared by 2 bases and J by 1 base, with 12 bases between. The CDR3 protein is CASSQPLDGSYNEQFF. DNA for the CDR3: TGTGCCAGCAGCCAACCATTGGACGGATCCTACAATGAGCAGTTCTTC.

The V gene is TRBV9, the J gene TRBJ2-1, with D tentatively TRBD1 (6 bases). Germline V gives CDR1 SGDLS, CDR2 YYNGEE. Trimming removed 4 bases from V and 7 bases from J, with 9 bases in between. CDR3 length: 12 amino acids. This CDR3 is CASSNRANEQFF. The DNA for the CDR3 is TGTGCCAGCAGCAACAGGGCTAATGAGCAGTTCTTC.

To note about this clonotype: A read error may account for a junction end that differs from germline. V and J are TRBV4-1 and TRBJ2-1, with 7 positions matching TRBD2. In germline, CDR1 is MGHRA, CDR2 YSYEKL. This CDR3 region has 15 residues. As DNA, the CDR3 is TGCGCCAGCAGCCAATCTAGCGGCTCCTACACTGAGCAGTTCTTC. It translates to CASSQSSGSYTEQFF.

The table lists this clonotype with a count of one. This rearrangement joins TRBV28 to TRBJ1-1, with unresolved D. The CDR3 contains 13 residues. Between the trimmed V and J ends, which lost 11 bases and 0 bases, there was a span of 13 bases. Germline V gene lookup returns CDR1 MDHEN and CDR2 SYDVKM. The CDR3 here is CAHQPGLNTEAFF. CDR3 coding DNA: TGTGCCCACCAGCCCGGACTGAACACTGAAGCTTTCTTT.

V usage is TRBV6-1 and J usage is TRBJ1-1; a possible D gene is TRBD1 (6 bases). Deletions cut 1 base from V and 0 bases from J, with 12 bases between. The CDR3 is made up of 16 amino acids. Germline V gives CDR1 MNHNS, CDR2 SASEGT. The CDR3 region is CASSEVRGWMNTEAFF. In DNA form, the CDR3 reads TGTGCCAGCAGTGAAGTGAGGGGGTGGATGAACACTGAAGCTTTCTTT.

This clonotype occurred once. This chain joins TRBV7-6 and TRBJ2-3; D tentatively reads TRBD1 or TRBD2 (7 bases each). The germline V and J ends were trimmed by 3 bases and 1 base, with 14 bases remaining between them. Germline-derived CDR1 and CDR2 are SGHVS and FNYEAQ. This CDR3 spans 16 amino acids. CDR3 nucleotides: TGTGCCAGCAGCTTCTCGACAGGGAGGGGCACAGATACGCAGTATTTT. Translating it yields CASSFSTGRGTDTQYF.

As regards this clonotype: A much larger clone sits a single nucleotide away, making a read error possible. The chain links TRBV12-3 or TRBV12-4 to TRBJ2-3; 10 positions agree with TRBD2. The CDR3 totals 15 residues. The CDR3 loop is CVSSLLAGPTDTQYF. In DNA form, the CDR3 reads TGTGTCAGCAGTTTACTAGCGGGGCCTACAGATACGCAGTATTTT.

This clonotype has only a few counts. The chain has TRBV10-3 and TRBJ2-1; D is perhaps TRBD2 (6 bases). This CDR3 has 12 amino acids. V lost 5 bases, J lost 9 bases, and 11 bases lay in between. Germline CDR1 and CDR2: ENHRY and SYGVKD. The chain's CDR3 is CAISFVGGEQFF. CDR3 sequence (DNA): TGTGCCATCAGTTTTGTGGGGGGTGAGCAGTTCTTC.